Each of the 17 T cell receptor beta chains below was sequenced from the same sample in a study of beta chain features in type 1 diabetes. All of the isolated RNA was reverse transcribed, so expressed TCRB transcripts were sequenced. The table came from immunoSEQ multiplex PCR; TCRdb's copy has only in-frame clones and leaves some out. Among a few hundred thousand clones listed, about 14% were seen once. Sequencing input: naive CD4+ T cells from blood. The receptors stem from a woman between 18 and 29 years old in good health.

V and J are TRBV9 and TRBJ2-1, with 8 bases lining up with TRBD1. Germline-derived CDR1 and CDR2 are SGDLS and YYNGEE. Trimming cost V 4 bases and J 3 bases; bases outside gene matches: 12. CDR3 length: 17 amino acids. The chain's CDR3 is CASSPRTGRGLYNEQFF. The CDR3 region has the DNA TGTGCCAGCAGCCCACGGACAGGCAGGGGGCTCTACAATGAGCAGTTCTTC.

This chain joins TRBV28 and TRBJ2-7; 10 bases agree with TRBD1. CDR1 is MDHEN and CDR2 is SYDVKM in the germline V gene. CDR3 length: 14 residues. J lost 2 bases, V lost 8 bases, and 6 bases had no gene match. CDR3 DNA sequence: TGTGCCAGCTTGGAGGGGACAGGGGCCTACGAGCAGTACTTC. Amino acids: CASLEGTGAYEQYF.

The gene calls are TRBV9 and TRBJ2-1; D might be TRBD1 (6 bases). CDR1 is SGDLS, CDR2 YYNGEE, per germline. The germline V and J ends were trimmed by 3 bases and 0 bases, with 16 bases remaining between them. The CDR3 runs to 17 residues. The CDR3 here is CASSETGTPFSYNEQFF. In DNA form, the CDR3 reads TGTGCCAGCAGCGAAACCGGGACACCCTTCTCCTACAATGAGCAGTTCTTC.

The genes are TRBV9 and TRBJ1-1; no definite D call. CDR3 length: 13 amino acids. The V and J ends lost 4 bases and 6 bases respectively, with 13 bases between them. Germline V gene data show CDR1 as SGDLS and CDR2 as YYNGEE. CDR3 sequence reads: CASSSSWAAEAFF. The CDR3 DNA follows: TGTGCCAGCAGCTCATCGTGGGCCGCTGAAGCTTTCTTT.

V is TRBV5-6 and J is TRBJ1-5, with D maybe TRBD1 (5 bases). The germline V gene has CDR1 SGHDT and CDR2 YYEEEE. V lost 0 bases, J lost 2 bases, and 6 bases lay in between. This CDR3 contains 14 residues. CDR3 protein: CASSLVGGNQPQHF. Here the CDR3 DNA reads TGTGCCAGCAGCTTGGTAGGGGGCAATCAGCCCCAGCATTTT.

The chain carries TRBV5-6 and TRBJ2-1, with D possibly being TRBD1 (5 bases). Trimming took 0 bases from V and 8 from J, leaving 18 bases between them. The germline gives CDR1 SGHDT, CDR2 YYEEEE. This CDR3 comprises 16 residues. This chain's CDR3 is CASSLDWTRSGDEQFF. DNA of the CDR3: TGTGCCAGCAGCTTGGATTGGACAAGGTCAGGCGATGAGCAGTTCTTC.

The chain uses TRBV29-1 and TRBJ2-7; 7 bases fit TRBD2. V shed 4 bases and J 0 bases; nucleotides not matched to a gene: 9. CDR1 is SQVTM and CDR2 is ANQGSEA in the germline V gene. This CDR3 is 15 amino acids long. The CDR3 DNA reads as TGCAGCGTTGCCGACCTGGGGGGGAGCTCCTACGAGCAGTACTTC. It translates to CSVADLGGSSYEQYF.

This clone has only a few counts. The chain links TRBV5-1 to TRBJ2-5; 8 bases line up with TRBD2. The CDR3 is 14 amino acids. The germline gives CDR1 SGHRS, CDR2 YFSETQ. V dropped 4 bases and J dropped 2; count of bases not matched to a gene: 4. CDR3 nucleotide sequence: TGCGCCAGCAGCCGTACTAGCGGTCAAGAGACCCAGTACTTC. This gives the protein CASSRTSGQETQYF.

The chain uses TRBV6-5 and TRBJ1-1; D is unclear. The CDR3 is made up of 12 amino acids. Deletions cut 10 bases from V and 3 bases from J, with 12 bases between. CDR1 and CDR2 (germline): MNHEY, SVGAGI. The CDR3 reads CATEGIDTEAFF. Here the CDR3 DNA reads TGTGCCACGGAGGGTATTGACACTGAAGCTTTCTTT.

The V gene is TRBV28, the J gene TRBJ2-7; the D is unclear. This CDR3 has 12 amino acids. V was pared by 6 bases and J by 3 bases, with 9 bases between. Germline V lookup: CDR1 MDHEN, CDR2 SYDVKM. In DNA form, the CDR3 reads TGTGCCAGCAGCCGCCAACTCTACGAGCAGTACTTC. Residues: CASSRQLYEQYF. Drawing the rest from reference TRBV28 and TRBJ2-7, the complete variable domain is DVKVTQSSRYLVKRTGEKVFLECVQDMDHENMFWYRQDPGLGLRLIYFSYDVKMKEKGDIPEGYSVSREKKERFSLILESASTNQTSMYLCASSRQLYEQYFGPGTRLTVT.

The rearrangement links TRBV18 to TRBJ2-7, with D unclear. The V end was cut by 3 bases, the J end by 7 bases, with 4 bases between. The CDR3 contains 10 residues. Germline V gene lookup returns CDR1 KGHSH and CDR2 LQKENI. Written as DNA, the CDR3 is TGTGCCAGCTCACCTGAGGAGCAGTACTTC. Residues: CASSPEEQYF.

Details on this clone: Different DNA sequences within this sample yield the same CDR3. CDR3 sequence: CASSLRGGANVLTF. The CDR3 bases are TGTGCCAGCAGTCTCCGAGGTGGGGCCAACGTCCTGACTTTC. The chain recombines TRBV28 with TRBJ2-6; D not resolved. CDR3 length: 14 residues. Deletions cut 5 bases from V and 3 bases from J, with 8 bases between. Per germline, CDR1 MDHEN and CDR2 SYDVKM.

The chain carries TRBV30 and TRBJ1-5; no clear D gene. Per germline, CDR1 GTSNPN and CDR2 SVGIG (reference sequence). The V end lost 3 bases, the J end lost 7 bases, and 16 bases lay between the germline ends. The CDR3 loop spans 14 amino acids. The DNA for the CDR3 is TGTGCCTGGAGATCATCACAACCTAGACAGCCCCAGCATTTT. Protein product: CAWRSSQPRQPQHF.

This clone was detected a few times. This chain connects TRBV19 to TRBJ2-3; tentative D call: TRBD2 (5 bases). CDR1 is LNHDA and CDR2 is SQIVND in the germline V gene (reference sequence). Between the trimmed V and J ends, which lost 7 bases and 0 bases, there was a span of 14 bases. CDR3 length: 15 amino acids. This CDR3 is CASNPSRTSTDTQYF. Here the CDR3 DNA reads TGTGCCAGTAACCCGAGTCGGACTAGCACAGATACGCAGTATTTT.

This clone was observed a handful of times. The chain recombines TRBV29-1 with TRBJ1-1; tentative D call: TRBD1 (5 bases). CDR3 size: 12 residues. V shed 4 bases and J shed 3 bases, with 9 bases lying between them. Germline lookup yields CDR1 SQVTM and CDR2 ANQGSEA. DNA of the CDR3: TGCAGCGTTGGCCCCAGGGACACTGAAGCTTTCTTT. This sequence encodes CSVGPRDTEAFF.

The chain has TRBV29-1 and TRBJ2-5, with 9 bases lining up with TRBD2. CDR3 length: 17 residues. Germline CDR1 reads SQVTM; CDR2 reads ANQGSEA. Trimming took 0 bases from V and 5 from J; bases not matched to a gene: 13. Here the CDR3 reads CSVEDGAGGPRRETQYF. The CDR3 nucleotides are TGCAGCGTTGAAGACGGCGCGGGAGGGCCGAGGAGGGAGACCCAGTACTTC.

This clone was found a few times. The chain carries TRBV5-1 and TRBJ2-1; 8 nucleotides align to TRBD2. V shed 2 bases and J 10 bases; nucleotides not matched to a gene: 14. The CDR3 runs 16 residues. Germline loops: CDR1 SGHRS, CDR2 YFSETQ. The CDR3 DNA sequence: TGCGCCAGCAGCTTCACCACCGGGACTAGTGGGTCGGAGCAGTTCTTC. Translating it yields CASSFTTGTSGSEQFF.